These 26 T cell receptor beta chains were sequenced from one sample in a study of shared clonotypes between healthy human individuals. Here immunoSEQ multiplex PCR was the method, and the copy in TCRdb shows in-frame clones only, minus some. This repertoire shows some 2,100,000 clones, approximately 94% found once; its top ten account for over 0.1%. The material sequenced was naive CD4+ T cells sorted from blood. The sample's subset: CD45RA+ positively selected. Every receptor here comes from a man between 18 and 35 years old in good health.

The rearrangement joins TRBV5-1 to TRBJ1-6; D gene uncertain. This CDR3 spans 19 amino acids. The germline CDR1 and CDR2 sequences are SGHRS and YFSETQ. With 0 bases removed from V and 1 base from J, the gap between germline ends came to 17 bases. CDR3 residues: CASSLGGGRSASYNSPLHF. The DNA of the CDR3 is TGCGCCAGCAGCTTGGGTGGAGGGAGAAGTGCGTCCTATAATTCACCCCTCCACTTT.

The chain recombines TRBV4-3 with TRBJ2-3; TRBD2 matches 11 bases. The V gene's germline CDR1 is LGHNA and CDR2 YSLEER. Trimming took 4 bases from V and 5 from J; bases not matched to a gene: 14. The CDR3 has 18 residues. The CDR3 coding sequence is TGCGCCAGCAGCCCCGGAGAGGTAGCGGGAGGGTTTGGAGATACGCAGTATTTT. Its translation is CASSPGEVAGGFGDTQYF.

The V and J genes are TRBV4-1 and TRBJ2-5; D is tentatively TRBD1 or TRBD2 (5 bases each). The germline V gene has CDR1 MGHRA and CDR2 YSYEKL. Trimming cost V 0 bases and J 6 bases, with 17 bases left between them. CDR3 size: 16 residues. In nucleotides, the CDR3 is TGCGCCAGCAGCCAAGAACACTCAGGGACGCAAAAGACCCAGTACTTC. Encoded protein: CASSQEHSGTQKTQYF.

This chain joins TRBV30 and TRBJ2-7; 7 positions match TRBD1. Germline loops: CDR1 GTSNPN, CDR2 SVGIG (reference sequence). Trimming removed 6 bases from V and 2 bases from J; junction bases left unmatched: 7. This CDR3 region has 13 residues. The CDR3 here is CACDRAKPYEQYF. CDR3 in DNA: TGTGCCTGCGACAGGGCGAAACCCTACGAGCAGTACTTC.

CDR3 coding DNA: TGTGCCAGCAGCCTCGGTATCGGAGTCCACACTGAAGCTTTCTTT. Translated: CASSLGIGVHTEAFF. The chain employs TRBV11-2 and TRBJ1-1; D not certain. V was shortened by 5 bases and J by 3 bases, with 16 bases between the two germline ends. The CDR3 extends over 15 amino acids. Germline V gene lookup returns CDR1 SGHAT and CDR2 FQNNGV.

This clone was seen a single time. J is TRBJ2-5 and V is TRBV9, with 13 bases aligning to TRBD2. The CDR3 is 15 residues long. The V and J ends lost 2 bases and 4 bases, in that order; junction bases with no gene match: 2. Germline V CDR1 and CDR2: SGDLS, YYNGEE. The CDR3 loop reads CASSVRTSGGETQYF. The CDR3 nucleotides read TGTGCCAGCAGCGTTAGGACTAGCGGGGGAGAGACCCAGTACTTC.

The chain couples TRBV11-2 to TRBJ1-5; 10 bases line up with TRBD1. Trimming cost V 5 bases and J 11 bases; bases outside gene matches: 6. The CDR3 loop spans 13 amino acids. Germline CDR1 reads SGHAT; CDR2 reads FQNNGV. The CDR3 DNA is TGTGCCAGCAGCAACCGGACAGGGGGGGCCCAGCATTTT. It specifies CASSNRTGGAQHF.

Points on this clone: The same CDR3 is also encoded by other DNA sequences in this sample. This chain joins TRBV4-1 and TRBJ1-5; a possible D gene is TRBD1 (5 bases). This CDR3 has 13 residues. Germline CDR1 and CDR2: MGHRA and YSYEKL. The V gene lost 4 bases and the J gene lost 4 bases, with 8 bases spanning the gap. The CDR3 DNA sequence: TGCGCCAGCAGCCGCGAGGGGAATCAGCCCCAGCATTTT. This codes for CASSREGNQPQHF.

CDR3 nucleotide sequence: TGTGCCAGCAGCGAAGGGACGGCCCTAAGTGTGGAGACCCAGTACTTC. It translates to CASSEGTALSVETQYF. The V gene is TRBV7-2, the J gene TRBJ2-5; the D gene could be TRBD1 or TRBD2 (5 bases each). Germline V gene lookup returns CDR1 SGHTA and CDR2 FQGNSA. With 5 bases removed from V and 5 bases from J, the gap between germline ends came to 21 bases. The CDR3 has 16 amino acids.

The rearrangement joins TRBV5-4 to TRBJ2-5; D gene unclear. The CDR3 covers 13 residues. From germline, CDR1 is SGHNT and CDR2 YYREEE (reference sequence). V shed 4 bases and J shed 5 bases, with 12 bases lying between them. CDR3 in amino acids: CASSLRATETQYF. CDR3 nucleotide sequence: TGTGCCAGCAGCCTCAGAGCAACGGAGACCCAGTACTTC. Supplemented by reference TRBV5-4 and TRBJ2-5, the full variable domain reads ETGVTQSPTHLIKTRGQQVTLRCSSQSGHNTVSWYQQALGQGPQFIFQYYREEENGRGNFPPRFSGLQFPNYSSELNVNALELDDSALYLCASSLRATETQYFGPGTRLLVL.

A word on this clone: This same CDR3 is encoded by further DNA sequences in the sample. The V and J genes are TRBV7-9 and TRBJ2-7; TRBD1 agrees at 8 bases. The CDR3 loop spans 13 amino acids. From germline, CDR1 is SEHNR and CDR2 FQNEAQ (reference sequence). Trimming cost V 5 bases and J 4 bases; bases outside gene matches: 4. In DNA, the CDR3 is TGTGCCAGCAGCCAAACAGGGGGTTACGAGCAGTACTTC. Its protein is CASSQTGGYEQYF.

Concerning this clone: The sample has other DNA sequences that encode this CDR3 too. This chain connects TRBV30 to TRBJ2-2, with 7 nucleotides matching TRBD1. V gave up 5 bases and J gave up 6 bases; unmatched junction bases: 9. Germline V lookup: CDR1 GTSNPN, CDR2 SVGIG (reference sequence). CDR3 size: 14 residues. CDR3 sequence (DNA): TGTGCCTGGGCCCGACAGGGACGGGCCGGGGAGCTGTTTTTT. Protein: CAWARQGRAGELFF.

The chain carries TRBV28 and TRBJ1-4; 7 bases agree with TRBD1. The V gene's germline CDR1 is MDHEN and CDR2 SYDVKM. V trimming: 6 bases; J trimming: 6 bases; junction bases outside the gene matches: 10. The CDR3 has 15 residues. The DNA of the CDR3 is TGTGCCAGCAGCCCTTCCCCTGGGACAGATGAAAAACTGTTTTTT. It codes for CASSPSPGTDEKLFF.

This chain links TRBV28 with TRBJ2-3; D is unresolved. Germline-derived CDR1 and CDR2 are MDHEN and SYDVKM. This CDR3 is built from 15 residues. V dropped 3 bases and J dropped 2 bases, with 12 bases sitting between them. CDR3 nucleotides: TGTGCCAGCAGTTTGACCTCAATCCACACAGATACGCAGTATTTT. Residues: CASSLTSIHTDTQYF.

The gene calls are TRBV6-6 and TRBJ2-1; 9 nucleotides align to TRBD2. V lost 6 bases and J lost 9; bases outside the gene matches: 12. The CDR3 contains 15 residues. In germline, CDR1 is MNHNY, CDR2 SVGAGI (reference sequence). The CDR3: CASSRGLAGFSEQFF. In nucleotides, the CDR3 is TGTGCCAGCAGCCGGGGACTAGCAGGCTTTAGTGAGCAGTTCTTC.

The rearrangement joins TRBV5-1 to TRBJ1-1; D possibly corresponds to TRBD1 (6 bases). The CDR3 is 14 residues long. Trimming left V 4 bases short and J 4 bases short, with 14 bases between. Germline-derived CDR1 and CDR2 are SGHRS and YFSETQ. Written as DNA, the CDR3 is TGCGCCAGCAGCCAAGGGGGGTACGGCACTGAAGCTTTCTTT. Translating it yields CASSQGGYGTEAFF.

The chain employs TRBV9 and TRBJ1-2, with 8 bases aligning to TRBD1. The V gene end was trimmed by 0 bases and the J gene end by 4 bases; junction bases not matched to a gene: 5. Germline V gene sequence: CDR1 SGDLS, CDR2 YYNGEE. This CDR3 has 15 amino acids. CDR3 in amino acids: CASSVEAGGAYGYTF. The DNA of the CDR3 is TGTGCCAGCAGCGTAGAGGCAGGGGGCGCCTATGGCTACACCTTC.

This chain links TRBV7-2 with TRBJ1-1; no clear D. CDR3 size: 15 residues. The V gene's germline CDR1 is SGHTA and CDR2 FQGNSA. Deletions cut 1 base from V and 0 bases from J, with 9 bases between. The CDR3 loop reads CASSLVESMNTEAFF. The DNA for the CDR3 is TGTGCCAGCAGCTTAGTGGAATCTATGAACACTGAAGCTTTCTTT.

This clone was counted a single time. The chain joins TRBV2 to TRBJ1-1, with D possibly TRBD1 on 6 matching bases. Germline assignment: CDR1 SNHLY and CDR2 FYNNEI. The CDR3 loop spans 13 amino acids. Trimming took off 7 bases at V and 1 base at J, with 10 bases between the two ends. CDR3 amino acids: CASILRGNTEAFF. CDR3 sequence (DNA): TGTGCCAGCATCCTCAGGGGGAACACTGAAGCTTTCTTT.

The V and J genes are TRBV2 and TRBJ2-7, with 10 positions matching TRBD1. The V gene end was trimmed by 6 bases and the J gene end by 5 bases; junction bases not matched to a gene: 7. The germline V gene encodes CDR1 SNHLY and CDR2 FYNNEI. CDR3 length: 14 residues. This CDR3 reads CASRKGQGSDEQYF. The CDR3 bases are TGTGCCAGCAGAAAGGGACAGGGGTCGGACGAGCAGTACTTC.

V gene TRBV7-9 combines with J gene TRBJ2-1; 10 nucleotides align to TRBD1. CDR1 and CDR2 (germline): SEHNR, FQNEAQ (reference sequence). The CDR3 is made up of 15 amino acids. After removal of 5 bases from V and 3 bases from J, the junction contained 4 bases not matched to a gene. The CDR3, as DNA: TGTGCCAGCAGCCCCGGACAGGGGGTCTACAATGAGCAGTTCTTC. The encoded protein is CASSPGQGVYNEQFF.

This clone was counted a single time. The V and J genes are TRBV11-3 and TRBJ1-3, with D uncertain. In germline, CDR1 is SGHNT, CDR2 YENEEA. V lost 4 bases to trimming and J lost 0 bases, with 1 base between them. CDR3 length: 12 residues. The CDR3 DNA reads as TGTGCCAGCAGCTACTCTGGAAACACCATATATTTT. This encodes CASSYSGNTIYF.

V and J are TRBV5-1 and TRBJ1-6; the D is unclear. The V gene lost 0 bases and the J gene lost 9 bases, with 10 bases spanning the gap. In germline, CDR1 is SGHRS, CDR2 YFSETQ. This CDR3 is built from 14 residues. The CDR3 coding sequence is TGCGCCAGCAGCTTGGCTGGGGTAGTTTCACCCCTCCACTTT. Protein sequence: CASSLAGVVSPLHF.

The chain has TRBV7-9 and TRBJ2-5, with D hard to call. The length of the CDR3 is 15 residues. V was cut by 5 bases and J by 2 bases, with 15 bases left in between. Germline CDR1 reads SEHNR; CDR2 reads FQNEAQ (reference sequence). The CDR3: CASSLLLVTQETQYF. The CDR3 region has the DNA TGTGCCAGCAGCCTCCTCTTGGTAACGCAAGAGACCCAGTACTTC.

V gene TRBV5-1 combines with J gene TRBJ1-1, with 9 bases lining up with TRBD1. There are 14 residues in the CDR3. The V segment lost 4 bases and the J segment 5 bases; nucleotides outside the gene matches: 6. Per the germline V gene, CDR1 is SGHRS and CDR2 is YFSETQ. CDR3 loop: CASSADRGGTEAFF. CDR3 bases: TGCGCCAGCAGCGCGGACAGGGGAGGGACTGAAGCTTTCTTT.

V usage is TRBV19 and J usage is TRBJ1-2; no firm D call. Germline V CDR1 and CDR2: LNHDA, SQIVND (reference sequence). The V end lost 6 bases, the J end lost 1 base, and 12 bases lay between the germline ends. This CDR3 has 14 residues. The CDR3 DNA reads as TGTGCCAGTAGGAGCCAGACATTTAACTATGGCTACACCTTC. This sequence encodes CASRSQTFNYGYTF.